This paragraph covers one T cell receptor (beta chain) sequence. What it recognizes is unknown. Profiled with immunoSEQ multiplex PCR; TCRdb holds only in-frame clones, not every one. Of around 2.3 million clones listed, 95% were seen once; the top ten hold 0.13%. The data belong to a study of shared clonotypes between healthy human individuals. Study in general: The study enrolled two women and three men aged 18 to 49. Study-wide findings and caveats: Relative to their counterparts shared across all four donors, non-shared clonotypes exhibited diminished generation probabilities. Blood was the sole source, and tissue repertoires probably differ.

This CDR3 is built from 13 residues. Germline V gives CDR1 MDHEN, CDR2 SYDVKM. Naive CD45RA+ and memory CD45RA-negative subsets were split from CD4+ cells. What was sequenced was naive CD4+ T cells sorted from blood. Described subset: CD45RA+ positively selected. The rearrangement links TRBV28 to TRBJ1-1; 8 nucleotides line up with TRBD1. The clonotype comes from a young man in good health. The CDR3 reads CKTGALVRTEAFF. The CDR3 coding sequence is TGTAAGACAGGGGCCCTAGTTAGGACTGAAGCTTTCTTT. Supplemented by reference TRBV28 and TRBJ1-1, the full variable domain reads DVKVTQSSRYLVKRTGEKVFLECVQDMDHENMFWYRQDPGLGLRLIYFSYDVKMKEKGDIPEGYSVSREKKERFSLILESASTNQTSMYLCKTGALVRTEAFFGQGTRLTVV.